This TCR beta chain was captured in a study of T cells in Graves' hyperthyroidism and ophthalmopathy. Authors of the study amplified TCR beta CDR3 regions from RNA transcripts. First-round RT-PCR of the TCR CDR3 relied on the HTBI primer set. TCRdb re-called the multiplex PCR reads through MiXCR, storing one row per CDR3 protein. Here the sample spans about 400,000 distinct CDR3 sequences, roughly 13% being singletons. Ophthalmopathy patients showed a Clinical Activity Score of at least 3, NOSPECS grade of at least 4 and duration under 3 months. Reasons for excluding patients were uncontrolled infection, other autoimmune disease, pregnancy or lactation. V gave up 3 bases and J gave up 6 bases; unmatched junction bases: 6. The germline V gene has CDR1 KGHSH and CDR2 LQKENI. The CDR3 spans 15 residues. In this sample, this clonotype turned up many times. The antigen remains unidentified. Whole-study findings and limits: A model of 13 V-J features distinguished ophthalmopathy from stable hyperthyroidism. Blood also carried most thyroid clonotypes expanded above 0.001.

The clonotype was recovered from a man in his forties or fifties with Graves' ophthalmopathy. Sequencing was done on a sample of blood. The chain employs TRBV18 and TRBJ2-7; 12 positions match TRBD1. The CDR3 region is CASSPPGQGAVEQYF. CDR3 coding DNA: TGTGCCAGCTCACCTCCGGGACAGGGGGCTGTCGAGCAGTACTTC.